The table lists the clone carrying this T cell receptor beta chain with a few counts. The CDR3 totals 12 residues. Trimming left V 3 bases short and J 4 bases short, with 7 bases between. Via MiXCR, TCRdb re-called the 5' RACE reads, giving one row per CDR3 protein. The sample lists 350,000 to 450,000 distinct CDR3 sequences; around 19% were seen once. The data were taken from a study of T cells after yellow fever vaccination. Sequences were derived from PBMCs, sampled before the yellow fever booster vaccination. This chain links TRBV12-3 or TRBV12-4 with TRBJ2-7, with D uncertain. This receptor was identified in a young man who received the YFV17D yellow fever vaccine. Here the CDR3 DNA reads TGTGCCAGCAGTTTCATAGGGTACGAGCAGTACGTC. Translated, it gives CASSFIGYEQYV.